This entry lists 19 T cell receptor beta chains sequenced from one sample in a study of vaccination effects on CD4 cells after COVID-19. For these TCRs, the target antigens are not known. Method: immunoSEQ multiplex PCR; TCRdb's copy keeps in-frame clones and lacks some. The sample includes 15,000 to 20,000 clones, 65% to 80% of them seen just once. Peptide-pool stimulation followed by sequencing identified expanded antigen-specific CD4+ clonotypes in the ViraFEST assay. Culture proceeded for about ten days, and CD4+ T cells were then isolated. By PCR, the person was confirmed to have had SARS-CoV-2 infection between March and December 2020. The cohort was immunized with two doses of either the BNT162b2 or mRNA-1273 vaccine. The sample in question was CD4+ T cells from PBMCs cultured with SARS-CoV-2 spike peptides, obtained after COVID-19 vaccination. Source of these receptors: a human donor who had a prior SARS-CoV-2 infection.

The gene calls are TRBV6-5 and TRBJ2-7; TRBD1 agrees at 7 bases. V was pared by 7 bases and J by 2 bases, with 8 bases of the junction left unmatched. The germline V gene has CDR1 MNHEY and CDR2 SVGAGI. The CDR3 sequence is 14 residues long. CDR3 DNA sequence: TGTGCCAGCACGGATGACAGGGCCCCCTACGAGCAGTACTTC. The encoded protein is CASTDDRAPYEQYF.

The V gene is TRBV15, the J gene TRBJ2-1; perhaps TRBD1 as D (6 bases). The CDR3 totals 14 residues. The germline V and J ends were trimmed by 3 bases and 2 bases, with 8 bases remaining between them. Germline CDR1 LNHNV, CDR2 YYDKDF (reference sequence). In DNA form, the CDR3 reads TGTGCCACCAGCAGGGACAGTACCTACAATGAGCAGTTCTTC. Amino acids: CATSRDSTYNEQFF.

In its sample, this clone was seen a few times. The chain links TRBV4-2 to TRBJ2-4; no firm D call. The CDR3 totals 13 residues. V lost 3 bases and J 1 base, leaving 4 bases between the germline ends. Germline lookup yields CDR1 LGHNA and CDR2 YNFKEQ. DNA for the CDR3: TGTGCCAGCAGCCAGGCCGCCAAAAACATTCAGTACTTC. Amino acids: CASSQAAKNIQYF.

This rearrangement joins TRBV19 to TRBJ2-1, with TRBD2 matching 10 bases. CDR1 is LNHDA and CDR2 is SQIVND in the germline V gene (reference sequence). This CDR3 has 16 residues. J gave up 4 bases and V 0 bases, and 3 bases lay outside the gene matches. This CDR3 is CASSIDGLADYNEQFF. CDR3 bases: TGTGCCAGTAGTATAGATGGACTAGCGGATTACAATGAGCAGTTCTTC.

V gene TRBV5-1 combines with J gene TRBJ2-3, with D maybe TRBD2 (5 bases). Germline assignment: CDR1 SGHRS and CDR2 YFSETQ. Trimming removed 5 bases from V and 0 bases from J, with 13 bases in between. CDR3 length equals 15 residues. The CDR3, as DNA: TGCGCCAGCAGTGTTCGACTAAGAAGCACAGATACGCAGTATTTT. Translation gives CASSVRLRSTDTQYF.

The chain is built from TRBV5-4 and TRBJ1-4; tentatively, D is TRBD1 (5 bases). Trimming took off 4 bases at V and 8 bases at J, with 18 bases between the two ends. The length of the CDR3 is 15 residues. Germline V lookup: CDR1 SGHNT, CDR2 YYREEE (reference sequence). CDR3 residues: CASSARAQGDEKLFF. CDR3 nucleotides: TGTGCCAGCAGCGCCCGGGCGCAGGGTGACGAAAAACTGTTTTTT.

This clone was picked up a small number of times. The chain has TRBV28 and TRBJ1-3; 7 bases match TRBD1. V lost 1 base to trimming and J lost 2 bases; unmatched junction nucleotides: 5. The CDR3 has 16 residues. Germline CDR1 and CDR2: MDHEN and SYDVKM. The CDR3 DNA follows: TGTGCCAGCAGTTTATTGACAGGGATAACTGGAAACACCATATATTTT. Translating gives CASSLLTGITGNTIYF.

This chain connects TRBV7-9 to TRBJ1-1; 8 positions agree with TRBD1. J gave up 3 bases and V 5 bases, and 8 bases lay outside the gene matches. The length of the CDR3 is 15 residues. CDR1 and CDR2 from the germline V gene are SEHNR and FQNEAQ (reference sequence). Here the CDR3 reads CASSKQGGEYTEAFF. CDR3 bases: TGTGCCAGCAGCAAACAGGGGGGTGAATACACTGAAGCTTTCTTT.

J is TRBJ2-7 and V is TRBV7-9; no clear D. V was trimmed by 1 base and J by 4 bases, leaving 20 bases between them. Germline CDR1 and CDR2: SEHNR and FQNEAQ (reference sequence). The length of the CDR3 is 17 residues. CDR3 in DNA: TGTGCCAGCAGCTTAGTACGGAGTGGAACAGATATTTACGAGCAGTACTTC. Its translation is CASSLVRSGTDIYEQYF.

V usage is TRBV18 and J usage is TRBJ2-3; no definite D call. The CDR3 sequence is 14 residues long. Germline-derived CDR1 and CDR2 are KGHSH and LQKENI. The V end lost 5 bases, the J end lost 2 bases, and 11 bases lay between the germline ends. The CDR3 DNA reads TGTGCCAGCTCATCGGCGGTTAACACAGATACGCAGTATTTT. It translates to CASSSAVNTDTQYF.

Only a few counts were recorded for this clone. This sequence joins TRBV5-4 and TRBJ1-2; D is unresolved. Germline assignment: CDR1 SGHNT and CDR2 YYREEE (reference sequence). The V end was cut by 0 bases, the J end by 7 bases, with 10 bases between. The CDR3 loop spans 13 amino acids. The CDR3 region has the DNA TGTGCCAGCAGCTTGGTGGAGCTTCCTGGCTACACCTTC. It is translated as CASSLVELPGYTF. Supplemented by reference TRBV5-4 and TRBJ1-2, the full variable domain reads ETGVTQSPTHLIKTRGQQVTLRCSSQSGHNTVSWYQQALGQGPQFIFQYYREEENGRGNFPPRFSGLQFPNYSSELNVNALELDDSALYLCASSLVELPGYTFGSGTRLTVV.

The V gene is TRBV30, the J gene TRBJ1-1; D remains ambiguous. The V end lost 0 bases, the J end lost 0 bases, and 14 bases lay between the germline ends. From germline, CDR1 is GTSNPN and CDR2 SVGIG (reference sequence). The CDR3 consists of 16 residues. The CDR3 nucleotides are TGTGCCTGGAGTGTAACGTCCCGGACTGTGAACACTGAAGCTTTCTTT. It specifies CAWSVTSRTVNTEAFF.

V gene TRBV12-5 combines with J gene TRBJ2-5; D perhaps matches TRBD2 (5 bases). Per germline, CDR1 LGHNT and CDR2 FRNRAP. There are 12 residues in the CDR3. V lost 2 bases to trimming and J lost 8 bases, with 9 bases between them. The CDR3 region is CASGLLEGTQYF. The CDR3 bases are TGTGCTAGTGGTTTGCTCGAGGGTACCCAGTACTTC.

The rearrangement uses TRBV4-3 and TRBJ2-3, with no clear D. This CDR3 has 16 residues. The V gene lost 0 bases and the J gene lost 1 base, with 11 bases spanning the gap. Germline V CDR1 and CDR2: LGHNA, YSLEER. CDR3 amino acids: CASSQDWSTGTDTQYF. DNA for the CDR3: TGCGCCAGCAGCCAAGATTGGTCCACCGGCACAGATACGCAGTATTTT.

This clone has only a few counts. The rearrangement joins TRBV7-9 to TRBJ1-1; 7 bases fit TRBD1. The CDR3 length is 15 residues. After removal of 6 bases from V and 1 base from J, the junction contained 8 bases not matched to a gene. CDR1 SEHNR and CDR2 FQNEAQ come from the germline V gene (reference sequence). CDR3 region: CASRPREGANTEAFF. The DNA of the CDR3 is TGTGCCAGCAGACCTAGGGAGGGGGCGAACACTGAAGCTTTCTTT. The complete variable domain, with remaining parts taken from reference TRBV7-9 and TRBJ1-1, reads DTGVSQNPRHKITKRGQNVTFRCDPISEHNRLYWYRQTLGQGPEFLTYFQNEAQLEKSRLLSDRFSAERPKGSFSTLEIQRTEQGDSAMYLCASRPREGANTEAFFGQGTRLTVV.

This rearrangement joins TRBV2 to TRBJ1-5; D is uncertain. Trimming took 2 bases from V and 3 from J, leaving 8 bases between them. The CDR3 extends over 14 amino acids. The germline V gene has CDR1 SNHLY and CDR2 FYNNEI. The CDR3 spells CASSEMAFNQPQHF. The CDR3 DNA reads TGTGCCAGCAGTGAAATGGCGTTCAATCAGCCCCAGCATTTT. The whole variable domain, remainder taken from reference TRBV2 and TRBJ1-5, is EPEVTQTPSHQVTQMGQEVILRCVPISNHLYFYWYRQILGQKVEFLVSFYNNEISEKSEIFDDQFSVERPDGSNFTLKIRSTKLEDSAMYFCASSEMAFNQPQHFGDGTRLSIL.

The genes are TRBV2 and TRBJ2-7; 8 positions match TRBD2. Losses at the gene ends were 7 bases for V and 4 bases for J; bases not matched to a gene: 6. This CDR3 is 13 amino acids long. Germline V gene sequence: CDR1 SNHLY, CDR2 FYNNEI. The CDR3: CASKAAGEYEQYF. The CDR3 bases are TGTGCCAGCAAGGCAGCGGGAGAATACGAGCAGTACTTC.

The CDR3 nucleotides are TGTGCCAGCAGTCGCGCCGGGACAGGGGGAGGCTACACCTTC. Protein sequence: CASSRAGTGGGYTF. V gene TRBV14 combines with J gene TRBJ1-2; 11 nucleotides match TRBD1. The V gene's germline CDR1 is SGHDN and CDR2 FVKESK. The junction had 8 bases not matched to a gene; V was cut back by 6 bases and J by 8 bases. The CDR3 loop spans 14 amino acids.

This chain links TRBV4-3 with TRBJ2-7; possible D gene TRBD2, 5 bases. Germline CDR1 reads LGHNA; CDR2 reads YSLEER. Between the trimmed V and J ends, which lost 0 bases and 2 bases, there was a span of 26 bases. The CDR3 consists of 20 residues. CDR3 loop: CASSQDIGRGFGLRPYEQYF. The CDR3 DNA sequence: TGCGCCAGCAGCCAAGATATCGGTCGAGGCTTTGGACTGAGACCCTACGAGCAGTACTTC.